The entry that follows covers one T cell receptor (beta chain) sequence. The sample comes from a study of T cells after yellow fever vaccination. Production of TCR cDNA was by 5'RACE template switching, which also added a universal primer site and UMIs. TCRdb itself ran the 5' RACE reads through MiXCR, one entry per CDR3 protein. This sample has 150,000 to 200,000 distinct CDR3 sequences, with roughly 6.2% found just once. The CDR3 is 13 amino acids. From germline, CDR1 is SNHLY and CDR2 FYNNEI. The V gene is TRBV2, the J gene TRBJ1-1; 12 bases fit TRBD1. The TCR originated in a man aged 18 to 30 who received the YFV17D yellow fever vaccine. Sequencing was performed on CD4+ T cells sorted from PBMCs, taken on the day of the first yellow fever vaccination. The CDR3 DNA sequence: TGTTTTCTCGCGGGACAGGGGGCTCGGAAAGCTTTCTTT. Translated: CFLAGQGARKAFF.